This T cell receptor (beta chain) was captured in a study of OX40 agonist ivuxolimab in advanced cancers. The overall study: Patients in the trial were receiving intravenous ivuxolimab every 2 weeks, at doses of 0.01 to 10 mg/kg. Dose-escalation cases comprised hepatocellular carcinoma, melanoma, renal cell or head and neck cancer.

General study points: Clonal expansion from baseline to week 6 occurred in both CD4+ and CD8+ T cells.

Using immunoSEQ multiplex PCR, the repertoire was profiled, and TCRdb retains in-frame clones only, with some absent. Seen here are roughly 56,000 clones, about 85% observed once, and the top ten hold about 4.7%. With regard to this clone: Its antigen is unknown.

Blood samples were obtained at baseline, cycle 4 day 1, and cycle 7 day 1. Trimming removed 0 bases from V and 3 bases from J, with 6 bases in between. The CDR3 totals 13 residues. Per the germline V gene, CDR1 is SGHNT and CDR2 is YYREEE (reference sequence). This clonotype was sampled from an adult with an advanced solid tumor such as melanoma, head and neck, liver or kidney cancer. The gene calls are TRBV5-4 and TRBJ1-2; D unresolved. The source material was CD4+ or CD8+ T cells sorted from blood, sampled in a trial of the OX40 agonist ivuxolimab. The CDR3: CASSLERYYGYTF. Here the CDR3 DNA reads TGTGCCAGCAGCTTGGAACGGTACTATGGCTACACCTTC.